The source of this TCR beta chain is a study of vaccination and CD4 T cells after COVID-19. Study at large: The convalescent group had six males, four females, seven Caucasians, two Asians, one multiracial. Post-COVID specimens were obtained a median 101 days after diagnosis (range 35 to 161).

The study sequenced cultured CD4+ T cell DNA using the Oncomine TCR Beta short-read assay. DNA came from CD4+ T cells after culture. TCRdb re-called the PCR reads with MiXCR, one entry per CDR3 protein. This sample has about 18,000 distinct CDR3 sequences, with roughly 48% found just once. This CDR3 spans 13 amino acids. Between the trimmed V and J ends, which lost 6 bases and 4 bases, there was a span of 12 bases. Germline V gives CDR1 MNHNS, CDR2 SASEGT. Points on this clonotype: Its antigen is unidentified.

Indicated treatment: approximately 11-day PBMC culture with coronavirus spike peptide pools or control peptides (ViraFEST assay). Positivity by PCR occurred from March to December 2020, a period that predated US Alpha, Beta and Delta variants. This material consisted of CD4+ T cells from blood, cultured in vitro, taken before SARS-CoV-2 vaccination. The TCR comes from a human donor who had recovered from COVID-19. V gene TRBV6-1 combines with J gene TRBJ2-5; a weak D match, TRBD1 (5 bases). CDR3 nucleotide sequence: TGTGCCAGCAGGGACATAACGGGAGAGACCCAGTACTTC. The encoded protein is CASRDITGETQYF.